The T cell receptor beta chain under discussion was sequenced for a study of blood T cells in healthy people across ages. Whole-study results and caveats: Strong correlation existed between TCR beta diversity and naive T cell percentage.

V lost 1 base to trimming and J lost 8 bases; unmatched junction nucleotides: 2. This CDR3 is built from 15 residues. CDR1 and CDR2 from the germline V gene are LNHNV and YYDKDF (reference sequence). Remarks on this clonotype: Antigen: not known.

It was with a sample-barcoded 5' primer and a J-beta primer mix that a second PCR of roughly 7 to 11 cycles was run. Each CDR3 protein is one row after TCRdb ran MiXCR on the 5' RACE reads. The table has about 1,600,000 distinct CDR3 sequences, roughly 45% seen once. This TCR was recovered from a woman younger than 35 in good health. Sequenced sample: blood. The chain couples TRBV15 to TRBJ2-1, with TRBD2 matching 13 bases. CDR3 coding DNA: TGTGCCACCAGCAGAGTACTAGCGGGAGGGCATGAGCAGTTCTTC. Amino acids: CATSRVLAGGHEQFF.